These 27 T cell receptor beta chains were sequenced from one sample in a study of STAT5B mutations in CD4+ large granular lymphocyte leukemia. The data were produced by immunoSEQ multiplex PCR, yet TCRdb's version contains in-frame clones alone and is incomplete. The sample has about 38,000 clones; more than 60% are singletons. The sample comprised CD4+ T cells from blood buffy coats. Receptors originate from a human donor in good health.

The CDR3 sequence is CASSLPGVGEQYF. CDR3 bases: TGCGCCAGCAGCCTCCCCGGGGTCGGCGAGCAGTACTTC. The rearrangement joins TRBV5-1 to TRBJ2-7; tentative D call: TRBD2 (5 bases). Trimming removed 4 bases at V and 6 bases at J, with 14 bases between. CDR1 SGHRS and CDR2 YFSETQ come from the germline V gene. The CDR3 has 13 amino acids.

The chain employs TRBV14 and TRBJ2-3, with a weak D call TRBD1 (5 bases). V gave up 0 bases and J gave up 8 bases, with 9 bases separating them. The CDR3 extends over 13 amino acids. Germline V lookup: CDR1 SGHDN, CDR2 FVKESK. CDR3 loop: CASSQEEGVTQYF. CDR3 nucleotides: TGTGCCAGCAGCCAAGAAGAAGGGGTTACGCAGTATTTT.

The rearrangement joins TRBV6-1 to TRBJ2-2; D perhaps matches TRBD2 (6 bases). V lost 5 bases, J lost 0 bases, and 10 bases lay in between. The CDR3 extends over 15 amino acids. Germline CDR1 and CDR2: MNHNS and SASEGT. The CDR3 spells CASSLWGANTGELFF. DNA of the CDR3: TGTGCCAGCAGTCTGTGGGGGGCGAACACCGGGGAGCTGTTTTTT.

This clone turned up a few times. V usage is TRBV18 and J usage is TRBJ1-2; 9 nucleotides align to TRBD1. The CDR3 length is 14 residues. Trimming at V came to 6 bases and at J to 6 bases, leaving 8 bases not matched to a gene. Germline V lookup: CDR1 KGHSH, CDR2 LQKENI. The CDR3 is CASSTTGTGNGYTF. The CDR3, as DNA: TGTGCCAGCTCGACAACCGGGACAGGGAATGGCTACACCTTC.

The chain recombines TRBV7-2 with TRBJ2-5, with D perhaps matching TRBD1 or TRBD2 (5 bases each). The CDR3 totals 13 residues. The germline V gene encodes CDR1 SGHTA and CDR2 FQGNSA. V lost 5 bases to trimming and J lost 6 bases, with 13 bases between them. As DNA, the CDR3 is TGTGCCAGCAGCAGTGGCAGGGAGAAGACCCAGTACTTC. This encodes CASSSGREKTQYF. Filled out from reference TRBV7-2 and TRBJ2-5, the complete variable domain reads GAGVSQSPSNKVTEKGKDVELRCDPISGHTALYWYRQSLGQGLEFLIYFQGNSAPDKSGLPSDRFSAERTGGSVSTLTIQRTQQEDSAVYLCASSSGREKTQYFGPGTRLLVL.

The J gene is TRBJ2-7, the V gene TRBV6-5, with 13 bases identical to TRBD2. CDR1 is MNHEY and CDR2 is SVGAGI in the germline V gene. This CDR3 has 14 residues. With 7 bases clipped from V and 6 bases from J, the junction kept 6 bases outside the gene matches. The CDR3 sequence: CASIRLAGGTEQYF. The CDR3 DNA sequence: TGTGCCAGCATCAGACTAGCGGGAGGAACCGAGCAGTACTTC.

V usage is TRBV12-5 and J usage is TRBJ2-2, with D maybe TRBD2 (6 bases). CDR3 length: 15 residues. The V and J ends lost 2 bases and 4 bases respectively, with 11 bases between them. Germline assignment: CDR1 LGHNT and CDR2 FRNRAP. The CDR3 DNA is TGTGCTAGTGGTTTGCGGGGGACGGTCACCGGGGAGCTGTTTTTT. Translating gives CASGLRGTVTGELFF.

The CDR3, as DNA: TGTGCCAGCAGAGGAACAGGTTACTCTGGAAACACCATATATTTT. Protein: CASRGTGYSGNTIYF. The chain links TRBV14 to TRBJ1-3; possible D gene TRBD1, 5 bases. V was cut by 6 bases and J by 0 bases, with 12 bases left in between. Germline V gene data show CDR1 as SGHDN and CDR2 as FVKESK. The CDR3 runs to 15 residues.

The genes are TRBV5-1 and TRBJ1-1, with 12 positions matching TRBD1. In germline, CDR1 is SGHRS, CDR2 YFSETQ. CDR3 size: 15 residues. J lost 6 bases, V lost 0 bases, and 3 bases had no gene match. The DNA of the CDR3 is TGCGCCAGCAGCTTGGTAGGGACAGGGGGCTCTGAAGCTTTCTTT. As protein: CASSLVGTGGSEAFF. Full variable domain (remainder filled in from reference TRBV5-1 and TRBJ1-1): KAGVTQTPRYLIKTRGQQVTLSCSPISGHRSVSWYQQTPGQGLQFLFEYFSETQRNKGNFPGRFSGRQFSNSRSEMNVSTLELGDSALYLCASSLVGTGGSEAFFGQGTRLTVV.

The chain recombines TRBV19 with TRBJ2-2; 12 positions match TRBD2. The CDR3 spans 17 residues. J was trimmed by 7 bases and V by 7 bases; bases with no gene match: 13. Per germline, CDR1 LNHDA and CDR2 SQIVND (reference sequence). The CDR3 reads CASKKSSSGRADGELFF. The DNA of the CDR3 is TGTGCCAGTAAAAAATCTTCTAGCGGGAGGGCCGACGGGGAGCTGTTTTTT. Combining the CDR3 with reference TRBV19 and TRBJ2-2 gives the whole variable domain DGGITQSPKYLFRKEGQNVTLSCEQNLNHDAMYWYRQDPGQGLRLIYYSQIVNDFQKGDIAEGYSVSREKKESFPLTVTSAQKNPTAFYLCASKKSSSGRADGELFFGEGSRLTVL.

The chain has TRBV2 and TRBJ1-1, with D unresolved. Germline assignment: CDR1 SNHLY and CDR2 FYNNEI. Trimming shortened V by 11 bases and J by 4 bases, and 23 bases separated the two germline ends. The length of the CDR3 is 15 residues. The CDR3 coding sequence is TGTGCCCGCAACCGGGCCCCACAAGCGGGCACTGAAGCTTTCTTT. This translates into CARNRAPQAGTEAFF.

The chain is built from TRBV7-3 and TRBJ2-3, with a possible D match to TRBD1 (6 bases). CDR3 length: 16 residues. Trimming shortened V by 4 bases and J by 6 bases, and 20 bases separated the two germline ends. CDR1 and CDR2 (germline): SGHTA, FQGTGA. The CDR3: CASSSPSLQGIDTQYF. The CDR3 DNA reads as TGTGCCAGCAGCTCTCCGTCGTTACAGGGAATCGATACGCAGTATTTT.

The chain couples TRBV10-3 to TRBJ1-4; TRBD1 matches 8 bases. J gave up 7 bases and V 0 bases, and 4 bases lay outside the gene matches. CDR3 size: 15 residues. Germline lookup yields CDR1 ENHRY and CDR2 SYGVKD. In nucleotides, the CDR3 is TGTGCCATCAGTGAGTCGCAGGGGGCTCGTGAAAAACTGTTTTTT. Its translation: CAISESQGAREKLFF.

The genes are TRBV29-1 and TRBJ1-3; D is possibly TRBD1 (5 bases). The CDR3 contains 13 residues. Germline V gives CDR1 SQVTM, CDR2 ANQGSEA. V lost 4 bases and J lost 0, with 7 bases in between. The chain's CDR3 is CSVVGASGNTIYF. CDR3 DNA: TGCAGCGTTGTAGGGGCCTCTGGAAACACCATATATTTT.

This clone was recorded once. The chain has TRBV7-3 and TRBJ2-3, with D uncertain. V shed 6 bases and J shed 3 bases, with 19 bases lying between them. The CDR3 sequence is 16 residues long. Germline values: CDR1 SGHTA, CDR2 FQGTGA. CDR3 sequence reads: CASSPFTDGDTDTQYF. The CDR3 region has the DNA TGTGCCAGCAGTCCCTTTACTGATGGGGATACAGATACGCAGTATTTT.

The rearrangement uses TRBV19 and TRBJ1-2; tentatively, D is TRBD1 (6 bases). Germline values: CDR1 LNHDA, CDR2 SQIVND (reference sequence). The CDR3 is 15 residues long. Trimming left V 2 bases short and J 4 bases short, with 14 bases between. The CDR3: CASSILTGAGYGYTF. As DNA, the CDR3 is TGTGCCAGTAGTATATTAACGGGGGCTGGCTATGGCTACACCTTC.

J is TRBJ1-2 and V is TRBV5-4; D remains ambiguous. The V gene's germline CDR1 is SGHNT and CDR2 YYREEE (reference sequence). CDR3 length equals 13 residues. Deletions cut 0 bases from V and 6 bases from J, with 9 bases between. The CDR3 protein is CASSLEAEDGYTF. CDR3 sequence (DNA): TGTGCCAGCAGCTTGGAGGCAGAAGATGGCTACACCTTC.

The gene calls are TRBV7-6 and TRBJ2-7; 16 nucleotides agree with TRBD2. The CDR3 runs to 16 residues. The germline V gene encodes CDR1 SGHVS and CDR2 FNYEAQ. Trimming at V came to 5 bases and at J to 4 bases, leaving 5 bases not matched to a gene. The CDR3 DNA sequence: TGTGCCAGCAGCCAGGGACTAGCGGGGGGGCAGTACGAGCAGTACTTC. This encodes CASSQGLAGGQYEQYF.

The V gene is TRBV10-1, the J gene TRBJ2-7; 12 bases are shared with TRBD2. The CDR3 runs 16 residues. Per germline, CDR1 WNHNN and CDR2 SYGVQD (reference sequence). The V gene end was trimmed by 3 bases and the J gene end by 5 bases; junction bases not matched to a gene: 8. The CDR3 DNA follows: TGCGCCAGCAGTGACCCGCGACTAGCGGGAGCCGACGAGCAGTACTTC. Translation: CASSDPRLAGADEQYF.

The rearrangement links TRBV7-2 to TRBJ1-1; possibly TRBD1 for D (6 bases). Germline assignment: CDR1 SGHTA and CDR2 FQGNSA. V was shortened by 5 bases and J by 11 bases, with 18 bases between the two germline ends. There are 13 residues in the CDR3. CDR3 bases: TGTGCCAGCAGCCAGTTTCAGGGGATAGGGGCTTTCTTT. Translation: CASSQFQGIGAFF.

V is TRBV9 and J is TRBJ1-3; no definite D call. V lost 1 base to trimming and J lost 11 bases, with 13 bases between them. Germline CDR1 reads SGDLS; CDR2 reads YYNGEE. This CDR3 contains 13 residues. The CDR3 region is CASSVRSSESIYF. The CDR3 DNA is TGTGCCAGCAGCGTACGATCCAGCGAGTCCATATATTTT.

The sample holds one count of this clone. The chain links TRBV5-1 to TRBJ2-3; D might be TRBD2 (5 bases). The germline V gene has CDR1 SGHRS and CDR2 YFSETQ. The V gene lost 1 base and the J gene lost 1 base, with 10 bases spanning the gap. The CDR3 is made up of 15 amino acids. CDR3: CASSLKLGGTDTQYF. CDR3 nucleotide sequence: TGCGCCAGCAGCTTGAAACTGGGAGGCACAGATACGCAGTATTTT. The full variable domain, with the rest looked up from reference TRBV5-1 and TRBJ2-3, is KAGVTQTPRYLIKTRGQQVTLSCSPISGHRSVSWYQQTPGQGLQFLFEYFSETQRNKGNFPGRFSGRQFSNSRSEMNVSTLELGDSALYLCASSLKLGGTDTQYFGPGTRLTVL.

This clone appeared a single time. The J gene is TRBJ1-1, the V gene TRBV29-1; unclear D gene. V was cut by 7 bases and J by 3 bases, with 6 bases left in between. The CDR3 is 10 amino acids. Germline V gives CDR1 SQVTM, CDR2 ANQGSEA. The CDR3 region is CSARDTEAFF. In DNA form, the CDR3 reads TGCAGCGCGAGAGACACTGAAGCTTTCTTT.

The V call is TRBV5-1, the J call TRBJ2-1, with a possible D match to TRBD1 (5 bases). Germline V CDR1 and CDR2: SGHRS, YFSETQ. V shed 7 bases and J shed 4 bases, with 18 bases lying between them. This CDR3 is built from 15 residues. The CDR3 bases are TGCGCCAGCGCCGAAGGGGCAAACCTTTACAATGAGCAGTTCTTC. This codes for CASAEGANLYNEQFF.

The J gene is TRBJ2-6, the V gene TRBV5-1; 7 bases are shared with TRBD1. Germline values: CDR1 SGHRS, CDR2 YFSETQ. V shed 4 bases, J shed 2 bases, and the junction held 12 bases outside the gene matches. The CDR3 spans 18 residues. CDR3 sequence (DNA): TGCGCCAGCAGCATCGGGCTCGCAGGGGGAACTGGGGCCAACGTCCTGACTTTC. Its translation is CASSIGLAGGTGANVLTF.

This clone is a singleton in its sample. The rearrangement joins TRBV9 to TRBJ1-2; D is unclear. Trimming removed 0 bases at V and 0 bases at J, with 9 bases between. The CDR3 totals 15 residues. CDR1 SGDLS and CDR2 YYNGEE come from the germline V gene. The CDR3, as DNA: TGTGCCAGCAGCGTAGGGTCCGGGACTAACTATGGCTACACCTTC. It is translated as CASSVGSGTNYGYTF.

CDR3: CASSLRPPGWETNTGELFF. For the CDR3, the DNA is TGTGCCAGCAGTTTACGTCCCCCGGGGTGGGAGACGAACACCGGGGAGCTGTTTTTT. This chain connects TRBV27 to TRBJ2-2, with D possibly being TRBD2 (5 bases). Germline V CDR1 and CDR2: MNHEY, SMNVEV (reference sequence). The CDR3 totals 19 residues. Trimming removed 2 bases at V and 0 bases at J, with 19 bases between.